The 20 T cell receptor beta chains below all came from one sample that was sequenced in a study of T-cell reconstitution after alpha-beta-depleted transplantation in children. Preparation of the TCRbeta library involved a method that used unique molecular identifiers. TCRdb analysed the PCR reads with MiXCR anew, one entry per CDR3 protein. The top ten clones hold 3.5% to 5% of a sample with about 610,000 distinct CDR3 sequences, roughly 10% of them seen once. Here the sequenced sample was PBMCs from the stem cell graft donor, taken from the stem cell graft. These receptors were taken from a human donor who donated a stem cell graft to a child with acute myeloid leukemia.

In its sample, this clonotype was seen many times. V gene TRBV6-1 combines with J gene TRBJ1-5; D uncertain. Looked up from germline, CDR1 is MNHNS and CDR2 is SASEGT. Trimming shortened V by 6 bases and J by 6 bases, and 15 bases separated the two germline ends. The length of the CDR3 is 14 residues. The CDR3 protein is CASRITGRGQPQHF. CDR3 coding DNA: TGTGCCAGCAGGATAACCGGTCGGGGTCAGCCCCAGCATTTT.

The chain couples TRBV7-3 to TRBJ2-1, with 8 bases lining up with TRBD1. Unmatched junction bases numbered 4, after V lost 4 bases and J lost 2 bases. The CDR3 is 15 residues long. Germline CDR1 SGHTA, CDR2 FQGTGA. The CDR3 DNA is TGTGCCAGCAGCTCCGGGACAGGCCCCTACAATGAGCAGTTCTTC. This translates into CASSSGTGPYNEQFF.

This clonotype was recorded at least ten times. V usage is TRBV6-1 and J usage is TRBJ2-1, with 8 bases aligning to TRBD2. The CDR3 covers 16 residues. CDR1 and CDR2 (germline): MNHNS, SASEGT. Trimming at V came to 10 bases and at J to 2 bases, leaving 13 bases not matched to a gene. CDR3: CATGRSGGLTYNEQFF. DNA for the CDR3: TGTGCCACCGGGAGGTCGGGAGGGCTTACCTACAATGAGCAGTTCTTC.

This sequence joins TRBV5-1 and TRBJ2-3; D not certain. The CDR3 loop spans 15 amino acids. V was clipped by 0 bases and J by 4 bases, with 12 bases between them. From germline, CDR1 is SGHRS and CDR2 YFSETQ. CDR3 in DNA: TGCGCCAGCAGCTTGGCCAGAGGTTCCCCAGATACGCAGTATTTT. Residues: CASSLARGSPDTQYF.

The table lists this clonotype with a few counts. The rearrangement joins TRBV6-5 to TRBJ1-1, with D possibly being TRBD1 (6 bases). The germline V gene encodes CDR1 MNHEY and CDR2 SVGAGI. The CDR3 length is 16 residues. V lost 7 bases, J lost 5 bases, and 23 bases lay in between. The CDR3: CASNRGRGQAGTEAFF. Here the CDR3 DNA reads TGTGCCAGCAATCGCGGCCGGGGGCAGGCGGGAACTGAAGCTTTCTTT.

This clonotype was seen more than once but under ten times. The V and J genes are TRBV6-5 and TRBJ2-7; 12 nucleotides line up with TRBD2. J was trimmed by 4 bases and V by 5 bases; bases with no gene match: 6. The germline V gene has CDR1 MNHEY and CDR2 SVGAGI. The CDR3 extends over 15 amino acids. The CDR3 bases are TGTGCCAGCAGTATACTAGCGGGAGGAAAATACGAGCAGTACTTC. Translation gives CASSILAGGKYEQYF.

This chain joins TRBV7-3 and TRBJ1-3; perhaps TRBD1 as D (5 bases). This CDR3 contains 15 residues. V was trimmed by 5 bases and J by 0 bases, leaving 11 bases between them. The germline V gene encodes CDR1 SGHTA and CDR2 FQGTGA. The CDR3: CASSRDGNSGNTIYF. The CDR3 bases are TGTGCCAGCAGCCGGGACGGGAACTCTGGAAACACCATATATTTT. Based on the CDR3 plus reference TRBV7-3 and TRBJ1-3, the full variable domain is GAGVSQTPSNKVTEKGKYVELRCDPISGHTALYWYRQSLGQGPEFLIYFQGTGAADDSGLPNDRFFAVRPEGSVSTLKIQRTERGDSAVYLCASSRDGNSGNTIYFGEGSWLTVV.

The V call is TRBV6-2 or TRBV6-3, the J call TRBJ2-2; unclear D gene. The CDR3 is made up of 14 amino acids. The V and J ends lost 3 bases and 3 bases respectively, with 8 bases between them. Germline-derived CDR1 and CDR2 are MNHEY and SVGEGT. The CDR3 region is CASSYQVYTGELFF. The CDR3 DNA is TGTGCCAGCAGTTATCAGGTTTACACCGGGGAGCTGTTTTTT.

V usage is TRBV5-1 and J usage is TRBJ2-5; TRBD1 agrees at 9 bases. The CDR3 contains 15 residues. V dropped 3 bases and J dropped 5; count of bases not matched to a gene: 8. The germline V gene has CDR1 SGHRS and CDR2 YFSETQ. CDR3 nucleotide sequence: TGCGCCAGCAGCTCCCGGGACAGGGACTCGGAGACCCAGTACTTC. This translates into CASSSRDRDSETQYF.

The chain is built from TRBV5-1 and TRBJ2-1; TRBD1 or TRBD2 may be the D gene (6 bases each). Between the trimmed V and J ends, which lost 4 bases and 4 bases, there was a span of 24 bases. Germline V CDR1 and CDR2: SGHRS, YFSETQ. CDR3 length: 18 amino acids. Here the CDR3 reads CASSLLPPTKGGYNEQFF. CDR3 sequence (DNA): TGCGCCAGCAGCCTACTCCCTCCGACAAAAGGGGGGTACAATGAGCAGTTCTTC.

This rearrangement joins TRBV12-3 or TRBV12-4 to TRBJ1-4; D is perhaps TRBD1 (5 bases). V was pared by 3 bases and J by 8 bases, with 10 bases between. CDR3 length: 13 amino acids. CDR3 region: CASSFGTVEKLFF. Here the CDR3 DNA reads TGTGCCAGCAGTTTCGGGACGGTAGAAAAACTGTTTTTT.

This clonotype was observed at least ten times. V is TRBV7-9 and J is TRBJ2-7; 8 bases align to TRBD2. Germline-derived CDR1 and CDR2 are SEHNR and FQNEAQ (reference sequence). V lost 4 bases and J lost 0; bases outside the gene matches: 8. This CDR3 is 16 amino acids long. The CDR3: CASSSTGGLSSYEQYF. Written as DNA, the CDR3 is TGTGCCAGCAGCTCGACGGGGGGGTTAAGCTCCTACGAGCAGTACTTC.

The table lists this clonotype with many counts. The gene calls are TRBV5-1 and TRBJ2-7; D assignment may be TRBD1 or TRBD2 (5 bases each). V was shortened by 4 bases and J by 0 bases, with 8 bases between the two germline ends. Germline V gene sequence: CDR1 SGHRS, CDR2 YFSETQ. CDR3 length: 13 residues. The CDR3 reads CASSRGTSYEQYF. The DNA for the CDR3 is TGCGCCAGCAGCCGAGGGACCTCCTACGAGCAGTACTTC. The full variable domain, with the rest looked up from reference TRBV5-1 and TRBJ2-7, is KAGVTQTPRYLIKTRGQQVTLSCSPISGHRSVSWYQQTPGQGLQFLFEYFSETQRNKGNFPGRFSGRQFSNSRSEMNVSTLELGDSALYLCASSRGTSYEQYFGPGTRLTVT.

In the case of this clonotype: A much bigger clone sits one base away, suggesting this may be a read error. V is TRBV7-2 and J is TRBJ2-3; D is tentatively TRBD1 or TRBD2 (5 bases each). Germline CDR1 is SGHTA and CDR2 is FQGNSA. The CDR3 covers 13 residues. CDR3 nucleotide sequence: TGTGCCAGCAGGAGACTAAGCACAGGTACGCAGTATTTT. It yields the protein CASRRLSTGTQYF.

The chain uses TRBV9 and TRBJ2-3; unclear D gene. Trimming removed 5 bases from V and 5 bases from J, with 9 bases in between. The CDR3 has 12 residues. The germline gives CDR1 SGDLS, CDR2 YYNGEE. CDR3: CASSRLRDTQYF. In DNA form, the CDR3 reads TGTGCCAGCAGTCGATTAAGAGATACGCAGTATTTT.

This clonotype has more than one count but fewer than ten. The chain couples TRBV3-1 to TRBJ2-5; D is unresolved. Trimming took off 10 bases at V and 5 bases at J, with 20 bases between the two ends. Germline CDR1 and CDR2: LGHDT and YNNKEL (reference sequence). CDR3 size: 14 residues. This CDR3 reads CATSPTMVLETQYF. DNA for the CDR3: TGTGCCACCTCCCCGACGATGGTCCTTGAGACCCAGTACTTC.

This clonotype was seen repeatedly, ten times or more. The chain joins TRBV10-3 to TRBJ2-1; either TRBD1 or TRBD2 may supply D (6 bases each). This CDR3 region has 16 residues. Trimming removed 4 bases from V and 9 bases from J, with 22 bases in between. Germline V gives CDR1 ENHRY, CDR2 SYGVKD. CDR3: CAISAAGTDLQGEQFF. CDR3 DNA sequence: TGTGCCATCAGTGCGGCCGGGACTGATCTACAGGGTGAGCAGTTCTTC.

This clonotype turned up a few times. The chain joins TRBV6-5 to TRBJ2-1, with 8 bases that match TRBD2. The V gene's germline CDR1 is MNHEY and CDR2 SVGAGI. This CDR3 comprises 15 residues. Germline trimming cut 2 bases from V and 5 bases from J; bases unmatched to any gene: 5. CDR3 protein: CASSYRGLDHNEQFF. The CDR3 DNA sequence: TGTGCCAGCAGTTACCGGGGACTAGATCACAATGAGCAGTTCTTC.

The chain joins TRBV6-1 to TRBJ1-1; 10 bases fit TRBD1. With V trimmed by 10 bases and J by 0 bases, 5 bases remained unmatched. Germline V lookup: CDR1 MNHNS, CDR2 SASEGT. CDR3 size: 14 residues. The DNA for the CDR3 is TGTGCCACCCGGGACAGGGGTATGAACACTGAAGCTTTCTTT. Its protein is CATRDRGMNTEAFF.

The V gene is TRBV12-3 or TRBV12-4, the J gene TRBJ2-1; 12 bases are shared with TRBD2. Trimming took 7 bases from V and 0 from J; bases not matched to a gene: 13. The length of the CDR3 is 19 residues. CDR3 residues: CASTTRILAGGPSYNEQFF. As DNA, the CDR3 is TGTGCCAGCACTACGAGGATACTAGCGGGAGGCCCCTCCTACAATGAGCAGTTCTTC.